This T cell receptor beta chain comes out of a study of T cells in Graves' hyperthyroidism and ophthalmopathy. Study observations and caveats: Among clonotypes expanded in thyroid above 0.001, most were also found in blood. Ophthalmopathy onset followed model prediction by a median around six months. Through a model of 13 V-J features, ophthalmopathy was separated from stable hyperthyroidism.

The V gene's germline CDR1 is SEHNR and CDR2 FQNEAQ (reference sequence). V dropped 1 base and J dropped 4 bases, with 16 bases sitting between them. This CDR3 spans 16 amino acids. Worth noting for this clonotype: Its cognate antigen is unknown.

Amplified TCR beta CDR3 regions came from RNA transcripts. TCR CDR3 regions were first amplified by RT-PCR with HTBI primers. TCRdb fed the multiplex PCR reads into MiXCR, producing one record per CDR3 protein. This repertoire shows about 570,000 distinct CDR3 sequences, around 46% found once; its top ten account for about 20%. This clonotype was sampled from an adult woman with Graves' disease, either hyperthyroidism or ophthalmopathy (not recorded which). Sequencing was carried out using peripheral blood or thyroid tissue (not recorded which). The gene calls are TRBV7-9 and TRBJ1-2, with a possible D match to TRBD1 (5 bases). The DNA for the CDR3 is TGTGCCAGCAGCTTAGTAGGGGTAGGAAACGCCTATGGCTACACCTTC. Protein: CASSLVGVGNAYGYTF.